This T cell receptor beta chain originates from a study of shared clonotypes between healthy human individuals. Notes on this clone: The antigen is not known. Other DNA sequences from this sample encode an identical CDR3 as well.

The CDR3 consists of 15 residues. V was clipped by 0 bases and J by 2 bases, with 8 bases between them. The V gene's germline CDR1 is SEHNR and CDR2 FQNEAQ (reference sequence). Here immunoSEQ multiplex PCR was the method, and the copy in TCRdb shows in-frame clones only, minus some. This sample has around 600,000 clones; approximately 97% occur once, and the top ten carry approximately 0.057%. Whole-study results and caveats: Larger richness was generally estimated for naive than memory subsets. Shared clonotypes across all four donors exceeded non-shared ones in generation probability.

Sequencing was carried out using naive CD4+ T cells sorted from blood. The subset was: CD45RA+ positively selected. The rearrangement links TRBV7-9 to TRBJ1-5; a possible D gene is TRBD1 (6 bases). The receptor was derived from a woman aged 30 to 39 in good health. The DNA of the CDR3 is TGTGCCAGCAGCTTAGCAGGGGGGGGCAATCAGCCCCAGCATTTT. It encodes CASSLAGGGNQPQHF.